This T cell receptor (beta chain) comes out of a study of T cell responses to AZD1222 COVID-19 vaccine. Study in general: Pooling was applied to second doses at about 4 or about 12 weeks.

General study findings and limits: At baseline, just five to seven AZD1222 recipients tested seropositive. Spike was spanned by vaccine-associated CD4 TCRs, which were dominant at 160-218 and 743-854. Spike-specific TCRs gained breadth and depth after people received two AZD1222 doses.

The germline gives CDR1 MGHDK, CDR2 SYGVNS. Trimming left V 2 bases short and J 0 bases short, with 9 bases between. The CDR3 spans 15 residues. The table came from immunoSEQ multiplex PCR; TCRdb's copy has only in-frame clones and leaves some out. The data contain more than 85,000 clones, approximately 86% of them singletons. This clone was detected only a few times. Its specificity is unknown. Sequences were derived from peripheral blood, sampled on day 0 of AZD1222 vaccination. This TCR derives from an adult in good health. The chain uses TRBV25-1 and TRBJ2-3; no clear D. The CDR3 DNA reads TGTGCCAGCAGTGAAAGGGCAGCTAGCACAGATACGCAGTATTTT. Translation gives CASSERAASTDTQYF.